Below are 25 T cell receptor beta chains sequenced from a single sample in a study of blood T cell repertoires in COVID-19. The data were produced by immunoSEQ multiplex PCR, yet TCRdb's version contains in-frame clones alone and is incomplete. The data contain some 250,000 clones, about 80% of them singletons. Source material: PBMCs or T cells enriched from blood (not recorded which). The source is a man aged 40-49 years who had recovered from COVID-19.

The gene calls are TRBV15 and TRBJ1-3; D is undetermined. Germline V gene sequence: CDR1 LNHNV, CDR2 YYDKDF (reference sequence). The germline V and J ends were trimmed by 0 bases and 0 bases, with 9 bases remaining between them. The CDR3 totals 16 residues. The CDR3 spells CATSRERRISGNTIYF. CDR3 in DNA: TGTGCCACCAGCAGAGAACGTAGAATCTCTGGAAACACCATATATTTT. Based on the CDR3 plus reference TRBV15 and TRBJ1-3, the full variable domain is DAMVIQNPRYQVTQFGKPVTLSCSQTLNHNVMYWYQQKSSQAPKLLFHYYDKDFNNEADTPDNFQSRRPNTSFCFLDIRSPGLGDTAMYLCATSRERRISGNTIYFGEGSWLTVV.

The rearrangement uses TRBV4-1 and TRBJ2-7, with 7 bases lining up with TRBD1. V was pared by 0 bases and J by 4 bases, with 9 bases of the junction left unmatched. Germline CDR1 MGHRA, CDR2 YSYEKL. The CDR3 has 16 residues. In nucleotides, the CDR3 is TGCGCCAGCAGCCAAGAGAGGGCAGGGGGTACTTACGAGCAGTACTTC. It translates to CASSQERAGGTYEQYF.

V and J are TRBV9 and TRBJ2-1; 12 bases line up with TRBD2. The CDR3 has 19 residues. V gave up 0 bases and J gave up 0 bases; unmatched junction bases: 7. Germline CDR1 and CDR2: SGDLS and YYNGEE. CDR3 loop: CASSVARTSGDLSYNEQFF. The CDR3, as DNA: TGTGCCAGCAGCGTAGCCAGGACTAGCGGGGATCTCTCCTACAATGAGCAGTTCTTC.

The rearrangement joins TRBV2 to TRBJ2-1; 7 bases line up with TRBD1. Germline CDR1 is SNHLY and CDR2 is FYNNEI. The CDR3 runs to 14 residues. V shed 6 bases, J shed 9 bases, and the junction held 11 bases outside the gene matches. Here the CDR3 DNA reads TGTGCCAGCAGAGCCGGGACAGCTACAGGTGAGCAGTTCTTC. The encoded protein is CASRAGTATGEQFF.

The chain combines TRBV11-2 with TRBJ2-1, with TRBD2 as a possible D gene (5 bases). The CDR3 contains 16 residues. Trimming removed 0 bases at V and 6 bases at J, with 15 bases between. The germline gives CDR1 SGHAT, CDR2 FQNNGV. CDR3 residues: CASSLDSPRRGNEQFF. The CDR3 nucleotides are TGTGCCAGCAGCTTAGATTCCCCTCGCCGGGGCAATGAGCAGTTCTTC.

There are many counts of this clone. This CDR3 is CASSLTSTSGGADTQYF. CDR3 bases: TGTGCCAGCAGCTTAACCAGCACTAGCGGGGGAGCAGATACGCAGTATTTT. V is TRBV7-3 and J is TRBJ2-3; TRBD2 matches 11 bases. Trimming removed 0 bases from V and 4 bases from J; junction bases left unmatched: 6. Germline-derived CDR1 and CDR2 are SGHTA and FQGTGA. The CDR3 has 17 residues.

The chain uses TRBV7-2 and TRBJ2-3; tentative D call: TRBD2 (6 bases). The CDR3 is made up of 14 amino acids. The germline V gene has CDR1 SGHTA and CDR2 FQGNSA. Trimming stripped 5 bases from V and 5 bases from J, with 14 bases between. CDR3 DNA sequence: TGTGCCAGCAGCCCTCTCCGGGGAGGAGATACGCAGTATTTT. It translates to CASSPLRGGDTQYF.

The chain is built from TRBV28 and TRBJ2-3; a weak D match, TRBD1 (5 bases). This CDR3 has 14 residues. Germline CDR1 reads MDHEN; CDR2 reads SYDVKM. Trimming cost V 3 bases and J 10 bases, with 17 bases left between them. The CDR3 sequence: CASSFLSGATAQYF. CDR3 sequence (DNA): TGTGCCAGCAGTTTTTTATCTGGGGCGACGGCGCAGTATTTT.

The chain uses TRBV12-3 or TRBV12-4 and TRBJ2-1; TRBD1 matches 7 bases. The CDR3 has 13 residues. After removal of 6 bases from V and 9 bases from J, the junction contained 8 bases not matched to a gene. The DNA of the CDR3 is TGTGCCAGCAGCCCTGACAGGGCTCCTGAGCAGTTCTTC. It codes for CASSPDRAPEQFF.

The V gene is TRBV2, the J gene TRBJ1-3; 10 bases align to TRBD1. Germline V gene lookup returns CDR1 SNHLY and CDR2 FYNNEI. This CDR3 is 16 amino acids long. Losses at the gene ends were 6 bases for V and 4 bases for J; bases not matched to a gene: 9. CDR3 nucleotides: TGTGCCAGCAGCCCGGGACAGGGGTCAGGAGGAAACACCATATATTTT. Protein sequence: CASSPGQGSGGNTIYF.

The genes are TRBV5-1 and TRBJ1-4, with no clear D. The CDR3 length is 13 residues. V was cut by 0 bases and J by 5 bases, with 5 bases left in between. Per germline, CDR1 SGHRS and CDR2 YFSETQ. CDR3 coding DNA: TGCGCCAGCAGCTTGGGCCAGAATGAAAAACTGTTTTTT. The encoded protein is CASSLGQNEKLFF.

The chain is built from TRBV28 and TRBJ2-1, with 8 bases aligning to TRBD2. The CDR3 runs 13 residues. V was clipped by 5 bases and J by 12 bases; unmatched bases: 9. Looked up from germline, CDR1 is MDHEN and CDR2 is SYDVKM. The CDR3 nucleotides are TGTGCCAGCAGTAGACCTCCAGCGGGAGTGCAGTTCTTC. Protein product: CASSRPPAGVQFF.

The genes are TRBV12-3 or TRBV12-4 and TRBJ1-2, with 8 bases matching TRBD1. Trimming at V came to 6 bases and at J to 7 bases, leaving 7 bases not matched to a gene. This CDR3 has 13 residues. The CDR3 DNA is TGTGCCAGCAGCCGACAGGGGTCCCCTGGCTACACCTTC. Translation: CASSRQGSPGYTF.

The V gene is TRBV7-2, the J gene TRBJ2-1; 13 positions match TRBD2. V trimming: 6 bases; J trimming: 2 bases; junction bases outside the gene matches: 4. CDR1 SGHTA and CDR2 FQGNSA come from the germline V gene. CDR3 length: 16 residues. The CDR3 is CASRTSGGAPYNEQFF. The CDR3 DNA reads TGTGCCAGCAGAACTAGCGGGGGGGCACCCTACAATGAGCAGTTCTTC.

The chain recombines TRBV6-5 with TRBJ2-5; no reliable D call. V was cut by 0 bases and J by 0 bases, with 5 bases left in between. The CDR3 is made up of 14 amino acids. Germline V lookup: CDR1 MNHEY, CDR2 SVGAGI. The CDR3 sequence: CASSYSAYQETQYF. In nucleotides, the CDR3 is TGTGCCAGCAGTTACTCGGCCTACCAAGAGACCCAGTACTTC.

The V and J genes are TRBV4-1 and TRBJ2-2, with 9 bases identical to TRBD1. The germline V gene encodes CDR1 MGHRA and CDR2 YSYEKL. CDR3 length: 16 amino acids. V lost 4 bases, J lost 5 bases, and 8 bases stayed unmatched. The CDR3 region has the DNA TGCGCCAGCAGCCCCGCCACAGGGGGCAGGACCGGGGAGCTGTTTTTT. This gives the protein CASSPATGGRTGELFF.

The V and J genes are TRBV29-1 and TRBJ2-5; 9 bases are shared with TRBD1. J lost 5 bases, V lost 7 bases, and 14 bases had no gene match. Germline V gene lookup returns CDR1 SQVTM and CDR2 ANQGSEA. The CDR3 is made up of 15 amino acids. The CDR3 here is CSAGMSGQGRETQYF. CDR3 DNA: TGCAGCGCGGGAATGTCGGGACAGGGAAGGGAGACCCAGTACTTC.

The rearrangement joins TRBV28 to TRBJ1-2; D not resolved. Germline CDR1 MDHEN, CDR2 SYDVKM. V lost 5 bases and J 6 bases, leaving 19 bases between the germline ends. This CDR3 comprises 15 residues. CDR3 in DNA: TGTGCCAGCAGTAAATCGGCGGGCGCGTGGAATGGCTACACCTTC. Its protein is CASSKSAGAWNGYTF.

The V gene is TRBV7-7, the J gene TRBJ2-1; the match to TRBD2 covers 8 bases. The CDR3 sequence is 17 residues long. Per germline, CDR1 SSHAT and CDR2 FNYEAQ (reference sequence). V lost 5 bases to trimming and J lost 0 bases; unmatched junction nucleotides: 9. CDR3 in amino acids: CASSQLSSGSSYNEQFF. The DNA for the CDR3 is TGTGCCAGCAGCCAATTATCCAGCGGGAGCTCCTACAATGAGCAGTTCTTC.

As DNA, the CDR3 is TGTGCCAGCATAAAAGGGAGACCCGTCGAGCAGTACTTC. Translating gives CASIKGRPVEQYF. The V call is TRBV2, the J call TRBJ2-7; D possibly corresponds to TRBD2 (5 bases). The CDR3 sequence is 13 residues long. V was cut by 7 bases and J by 6 bases, with 16 bases left in between. Looked up from germline, CDR1 is SNHLY and CDR2 is FYNNEI.

V is TRBV3-1 (or the pseudogene TRBV3-2) and J is TRBJ1-4; no clear D. This CDR3 contains 14 residues. From germline, CDR1 is LGHDT and CDR2 YNNKEL (reference sequence). V lost 7 bases, J lost 2 bases, and 11 bases lay in between. Here the CDR3 reads CASTRGTTNEKLFF. The CDR3 region has the DNA TGTGCCAGCACCCGAGGCACCACTAATGAAAAACTGTTTTTT.

V is TRBV28 and J is TRBJ1-1; D is perhaps TRBD1 (5 bases). The CDR3 runs 13 residues. The V and J ends lost 4 bases and 5 bases respectively, with 11 bases between them. Germline assignment: CDR1 MDHEN and CDR2 SYDVKM. CDR3 region: CASSSVRGTEAFF. The CDR3 DNA is TGTGCCAGCAGTTCCGTGCGGGGGACTGAAGCTTTCTTT.

The chain employs TRBV18 and TRBJ2-5, with 7 positions matching TRBD1. This CDR3 is 15 amino acids long. J lost 5 bases, V lost 1 base, and 7 bases had no gene match. Germline loops: CDR1 KGHSH, CDR2 LQKENI. CDR3 sequence reads: CASSPRRQGRETQYF. CDR3 sequence (DNA): TGTGCCAGCTCACCACGGCGACAGGGAAGGGAGACCCAGTACTTC.

This clone appeared a few times. This sequence joins TRBV19 and TRBJ1-1, with D uncertain. The germline CDR1 and CDR2 sequences are LNHDA and SQIVND (reference sequence). With 3 bases removed from V and 6 bases from J, the gap between germline ends came to 11 bases. This CDR3 contains 13 residues. The CDR3 sequence: CASSITAGAEAFF. Written as DNA, the CDR3 is TGTGCCAGTAGTATTACAGCCGGGGCTGAAGCTTTCTTT.

This clone turned up a few times. The J gene is TRBJ2-5, the V gene TRBV5-1; the D gene is possibly TRBD1 (5 bases). The V and J ends lost 0 bases and 1 base respectively, with 7 bases between them. The CDR3 contains 14 residues. Germline CDR1 and CDR2: SGHRS and YFSETQ. As DNA, the CDR3 is TGCGCCAGCAGCTTGGGACAGACCCAAGAGACCCAGTACTTC. It codes for CASSLGQTQETQYF.